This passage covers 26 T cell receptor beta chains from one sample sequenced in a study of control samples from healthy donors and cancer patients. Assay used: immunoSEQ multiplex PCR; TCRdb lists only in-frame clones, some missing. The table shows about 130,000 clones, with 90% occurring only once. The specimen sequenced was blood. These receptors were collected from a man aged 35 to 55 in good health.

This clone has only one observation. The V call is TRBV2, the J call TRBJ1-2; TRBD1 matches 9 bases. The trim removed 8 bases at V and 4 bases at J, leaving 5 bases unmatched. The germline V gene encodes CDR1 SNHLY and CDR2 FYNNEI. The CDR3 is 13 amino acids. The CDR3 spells CASSPGQGYGYTF. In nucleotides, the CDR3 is TGTGCCAGCTCACCGGGACAGGGCTATGGCTACACCTTC.

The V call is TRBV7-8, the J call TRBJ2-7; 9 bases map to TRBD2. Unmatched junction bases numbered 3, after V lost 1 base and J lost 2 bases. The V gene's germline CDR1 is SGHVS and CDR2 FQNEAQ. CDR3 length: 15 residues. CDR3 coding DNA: TGTGCCAGCAGCTTAGGGGCTAGCGGGGCCTACGAGCAGTACTTC. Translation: CASSLGASGAYEQYF.

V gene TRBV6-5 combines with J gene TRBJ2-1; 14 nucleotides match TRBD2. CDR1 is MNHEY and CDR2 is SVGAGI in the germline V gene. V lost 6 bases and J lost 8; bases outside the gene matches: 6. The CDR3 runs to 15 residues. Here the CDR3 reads CASSLTSGGAHEQFF. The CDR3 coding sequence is TGTGCCAGCAGCCTGACTAGCGGGGGGGCCCATGAGCAGTTCTTC.

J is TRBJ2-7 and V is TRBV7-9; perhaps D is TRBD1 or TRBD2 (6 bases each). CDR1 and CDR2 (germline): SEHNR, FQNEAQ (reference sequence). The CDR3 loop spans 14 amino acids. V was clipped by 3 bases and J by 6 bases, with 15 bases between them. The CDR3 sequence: CASSFRVGGGEQYF. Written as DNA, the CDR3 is TGTGCCAGCAGCTTTAGGGTCGGGGGCGGCGAGCAGTACTTC.

The CDR3: CASREGTGVNYGYTF. CDR3 DNA sequence: TGCGCCAGCAGGGAGGGTACGGGGGTTAACTATGGCTACACCTTC. The gene calls are TRBV5-1 and TRBJ1-2; tentative D call: TRBD1 (5 bases). V was shortened by 5 bases and J by 1 base, with 15 bases between the two germline ends. The CDR3 has 15 residues. Germline assignment: CDR1 SGHRS and CDR2 YFSETQ. The whole variable domain, filled in from reference TRBV5-1 and TRBJ1-2, reads KAGVTQTPRYLIKTRGQQVTLSCSPISGHRSVSWYQQTPGQGLQFLFEYFSETQRNKGNFPGRFSGRQFSNSRSEMNVSTLELGDSALYLCASREGTGVNYGYTFGSGTRLTVV.

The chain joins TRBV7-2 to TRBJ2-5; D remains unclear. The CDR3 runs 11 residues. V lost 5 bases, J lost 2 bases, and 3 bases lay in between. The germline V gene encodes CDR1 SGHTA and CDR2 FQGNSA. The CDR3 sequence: CASSPQETQYF. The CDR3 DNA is TGTGCCAGCAGCCCGCAAGAGACCCAGTACTTC. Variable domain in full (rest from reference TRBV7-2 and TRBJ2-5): GAGVSQSPSNKVTEKGKDVELRCDPISGHTALYWYRQSLGQGLEFLIYFQGNSAPDKSGLPSDRFSAERTGGSVSTLTIQRTQQEDSAVYLCASSPQETQYFGPGTRLLVL.

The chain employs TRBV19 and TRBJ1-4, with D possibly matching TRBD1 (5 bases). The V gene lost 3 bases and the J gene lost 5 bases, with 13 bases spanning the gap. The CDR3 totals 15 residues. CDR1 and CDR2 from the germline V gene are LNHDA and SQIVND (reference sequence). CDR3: CASSMGTVSNEKLFF. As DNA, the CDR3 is TGTGCCAGTAGTATGGGGACGGTATCAAATGAAAAACTGTTTTTT.

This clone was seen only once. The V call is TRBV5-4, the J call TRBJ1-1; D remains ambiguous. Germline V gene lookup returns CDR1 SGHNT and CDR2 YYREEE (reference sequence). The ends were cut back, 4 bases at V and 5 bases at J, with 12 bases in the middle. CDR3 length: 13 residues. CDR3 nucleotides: TGTGCCAGCAGCAGAGCCTCGGGGACTGAAGCTTTCTTT. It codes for CASSRASGTEAFF. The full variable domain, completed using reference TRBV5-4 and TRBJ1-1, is ETGVTQSPTHLIKTRGQQVTLRCSSQSGHNTVSWYQQALGQGPQFIFQYYREEENGRGNFPPRFSGLQFPNYSSELNVNALELDDSALYLCASSRASGTEAFFGQGTRLTVV.

The chain's CDR3 is CASSPGVLETQYF. CDR3 nucleotide sequence: TGTGCCAGCAGCCCAGGGGTTCTCGAGACCCAGTACTTC. The chain is built from TRBV7-3 and TRBJ2-5, with D possibly matching TRBD1 (6 bases). Trimming stripped 5 bases from V and 5 bases from J, with 12 bases between. Germline V gene lookup returns CDR1 SGHTA and CDR2 FQGTGA. This CDR3 contains 13 residues.

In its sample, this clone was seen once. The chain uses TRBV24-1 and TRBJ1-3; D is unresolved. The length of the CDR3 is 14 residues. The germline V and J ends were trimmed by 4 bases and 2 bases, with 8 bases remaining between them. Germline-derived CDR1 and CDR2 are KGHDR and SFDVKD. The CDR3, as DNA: TGTGCCACCAGTGAAGGCGGGACTGGAAACACCATATATTTT. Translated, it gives CATSEGGTGNTIYF.

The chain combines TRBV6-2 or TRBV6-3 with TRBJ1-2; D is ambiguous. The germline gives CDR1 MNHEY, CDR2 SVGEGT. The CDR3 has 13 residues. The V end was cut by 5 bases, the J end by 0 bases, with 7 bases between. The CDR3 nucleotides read TGTGCCAGCAGTCCCAACGCTAACTATGGCTACACCTTC. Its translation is CASSPNANYGYTF.

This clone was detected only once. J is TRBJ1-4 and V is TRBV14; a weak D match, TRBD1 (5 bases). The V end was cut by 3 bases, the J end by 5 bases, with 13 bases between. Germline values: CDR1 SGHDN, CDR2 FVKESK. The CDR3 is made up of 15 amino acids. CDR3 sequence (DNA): TGTGCCAGCAGCCAGCGGGGCTCTGGAAATGAAAAACTGTTTTTT. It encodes CASSQRGSGNEKLFF.

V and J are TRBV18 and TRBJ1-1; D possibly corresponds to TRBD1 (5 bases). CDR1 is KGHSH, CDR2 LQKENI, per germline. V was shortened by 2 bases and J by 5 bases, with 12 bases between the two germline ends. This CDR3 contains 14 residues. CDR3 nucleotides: TGTGCCAGCTCACCAGCTCCGGGGGGGACTGAAGCTTTCTTT. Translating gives CASSPAPGGTEAFF. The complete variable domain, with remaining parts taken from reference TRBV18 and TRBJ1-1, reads NAGVMQNPRHLVRRRGQEARLRCSPMKGHSHVYWYRQLPEEGLKFMVYLQKENIIDESGMPKERFSAEFPKEGPSILRIQQVVRGDSAAYFCASSPAPGGTEAFFGQGTRLTVV.

The CDR3 sequence is CASSWGSTDTQYF. For the CDR3, the DNA is TGTGCCAGCTCGTGGGGTTCCACAGATACGCAGTATTTT. V gene TRBV18 combines with J gene TRBJ2-3; D is undetermined. V lost 6 bases, J lost 2 bases, and 9 bases lay in between. The CDR3 spans 13 residues. Germline CDR1 reads KGHSH; CDR2 reads LQKENI.

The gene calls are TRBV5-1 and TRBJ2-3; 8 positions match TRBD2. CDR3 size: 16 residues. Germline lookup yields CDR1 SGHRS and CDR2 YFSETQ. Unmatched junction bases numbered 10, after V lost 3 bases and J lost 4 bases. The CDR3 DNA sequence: TGCGCCAGCAGCTCCCAGAGACTAGCGTTAGCAGATACGCAGTATTTT. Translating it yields CASSSQRLALADTQYF.

The CDR3 DNA reads as TGTGCCAGTAGAACAGGGATTGCGGCCTTTCAGCCCCAGCATTTT. It specifies CASRTGIAAFQPQHF. The chain combines TRBV19 with TRBJ1-5; D is perhaps TRBD1 (6 bases). The CDR3 runs to 15 residues. CDR1 is LNHDA, CDR2 SQIVND, per germline (reference sequence). V was clipped by 6 bases and J by 6 bases, with 18 bases between them.

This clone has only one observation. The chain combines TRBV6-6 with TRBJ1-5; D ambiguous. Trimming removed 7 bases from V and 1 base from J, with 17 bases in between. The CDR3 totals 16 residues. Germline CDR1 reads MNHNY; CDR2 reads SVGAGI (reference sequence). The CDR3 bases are TGTGCCAGCACTCCGGGTTCGGGGTGGAGCAATCAGCCCCAGCATTTT. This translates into CASTPGSGWSNQPQHF.

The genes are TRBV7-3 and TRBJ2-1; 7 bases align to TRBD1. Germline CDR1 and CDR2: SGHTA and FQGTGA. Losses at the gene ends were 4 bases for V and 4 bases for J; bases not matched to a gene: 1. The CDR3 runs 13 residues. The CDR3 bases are TGTGCCAGCAGCTCGACAGGGTACAATGAGCAGTTCTTC. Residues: CASSSTGYNEQFF.

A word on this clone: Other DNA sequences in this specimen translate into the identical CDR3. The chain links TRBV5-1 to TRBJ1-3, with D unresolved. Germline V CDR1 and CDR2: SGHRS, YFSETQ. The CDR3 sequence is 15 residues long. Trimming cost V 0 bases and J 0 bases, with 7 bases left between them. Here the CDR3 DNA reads TGCGCCAGCAGCTTGGGAGCGAGCTCTGGAAACACCATATATTTT. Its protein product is CASSLGASSGNTIYF. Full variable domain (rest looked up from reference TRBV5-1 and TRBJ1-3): KAGVTQTPRYLIKTRGQQVTLSCSPISGHRSVSWYQQTPGQGLQFLFEYFSETQRNKGNFPGRFSGRQFSNSRSEMNVSTLELGDSALYLCASSLGASSGNTIYFGEGSWLTVV.

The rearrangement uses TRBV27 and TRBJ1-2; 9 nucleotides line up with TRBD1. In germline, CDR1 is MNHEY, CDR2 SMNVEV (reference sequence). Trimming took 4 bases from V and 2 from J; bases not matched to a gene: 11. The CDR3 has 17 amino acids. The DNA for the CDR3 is TGTGCCAGCAGTTCCTGGACAGGGGTAAATCGGAACTATGGCTACACCTTC. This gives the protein CASSSWTGVNRNYGYTF.

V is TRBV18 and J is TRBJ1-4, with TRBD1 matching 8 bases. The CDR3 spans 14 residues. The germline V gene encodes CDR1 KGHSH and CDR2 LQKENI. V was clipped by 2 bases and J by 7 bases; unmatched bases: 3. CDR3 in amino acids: CASSPTDRAEKLFF. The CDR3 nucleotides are TGTGCCAGCTCACCAACGGACAGGGCTGAAAAACTGTTTTTT.

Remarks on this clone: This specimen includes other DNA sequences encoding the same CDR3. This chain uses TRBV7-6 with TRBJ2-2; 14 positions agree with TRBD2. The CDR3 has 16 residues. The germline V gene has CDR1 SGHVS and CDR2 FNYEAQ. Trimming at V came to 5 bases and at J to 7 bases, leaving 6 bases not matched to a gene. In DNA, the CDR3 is TGTGCCAGCAGCCTAAGACTAGCGGGGGGGGTCGGGGAGCTGTTTTTT. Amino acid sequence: CASSLRLAGGVGELFF.

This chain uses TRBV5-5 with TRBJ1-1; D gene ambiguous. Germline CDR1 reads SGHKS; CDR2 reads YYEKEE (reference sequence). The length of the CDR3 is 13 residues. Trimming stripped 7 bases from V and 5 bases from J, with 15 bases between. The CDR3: CASSQVAGTEAFF. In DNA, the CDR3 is TGTGCCAGCTCTCAAGTGGCGGGGACTGAAGCTTTCTTT.

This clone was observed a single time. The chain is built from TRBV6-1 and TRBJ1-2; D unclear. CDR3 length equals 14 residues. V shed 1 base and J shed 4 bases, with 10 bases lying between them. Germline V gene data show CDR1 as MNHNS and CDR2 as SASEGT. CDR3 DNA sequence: TGTGCCAGCAGTGAAGGGTCAGGAGGCTATGGCTACACCTTC. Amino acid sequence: CASSEGSGGYGYTF.

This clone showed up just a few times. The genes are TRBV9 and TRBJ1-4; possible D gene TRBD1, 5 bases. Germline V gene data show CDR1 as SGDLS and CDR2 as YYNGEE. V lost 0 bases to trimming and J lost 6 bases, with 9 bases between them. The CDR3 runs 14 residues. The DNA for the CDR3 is TGTGCCAGCAGCGTAGAGGGGCGGGATGAAAAACTGTTTTTT. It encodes CASSVEGRDEKLFF.

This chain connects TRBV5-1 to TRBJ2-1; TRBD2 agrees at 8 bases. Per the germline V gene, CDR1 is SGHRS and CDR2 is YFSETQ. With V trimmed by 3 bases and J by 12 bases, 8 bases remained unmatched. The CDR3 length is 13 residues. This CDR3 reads CASSSSGGLGQFF. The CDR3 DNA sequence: TGCGCCAGCAGCTCCTCGGGGGGGCTTGGGCAGTTCTTC.